Below, 24 T cell receptor beta chains from the same sample are listed, as sequenced in a study of blood T cells in healthy people across ages. For the second PCR, which ran for 7 to 11 cycles, a sample-barcoded 5' primer and a J-beta primer mix were used. TCRdb ran MiXCR on the 5' RACE reads and lists one entry per CDR3 protein. The data contain 1.6 million or so distinct CDR3 sequences, approximately 32% of them seen just once; the ten biggest clones take up around 11%. The sample consisted of blood. These receptors were collected from a woman under 40 in good health.

This clonotype has only a few counts. V is TRBV20-1 and J is TRBJ1-2; a weak D match, TRBD1 (5 bases). V dropped 1 base and J dropped 4 bases, with 10 bases sitting between them. Germline loops: CDR1 DFQATT, CDR2 SNEGSKA (reference sequence). This CDR3 is 13 amino acids long. DNA for the CDR3: TGCAGTGCTAGAGCAGGGTTGGGCTATGGCTACACCTTC. This gives the protein CSARAGLGYGYTF.

This clonotype was counted only a few times. This chain connects TRBV20-1 to TRBJ2-1; 10 bases align to TRBD2. CDR3 size: 14 residues. Looked up from germline, CDR1 is DFQATT and CDR2 is SNEGSKA (reference sequence). J was trimmed by 6 bases and V by 2 bases; bases with no gene match: 4. CDR3 bases: TGCAGTGCTAGAATAGCGGGAGGCGTCAATGAGCAGTTCTTC. It codes for CSARIAGGVNEQFF.

J is TRBJ2-5 and V is TRBV11-2; D is unclear. V lost 3 bases, J lost 2 bases, and 10 bases lay in between. Germline CDR1 is SGHAT and CDR2 is FQNNGV. The CDR3 consists of 14 residues. Here the CDR3 reads CASSFTVGQETQYF. DNA of the CDR3: TGTGCCAGCAGCTTTACAGTGGGGCAAGAGACCCAGTACTTC. Complete variable domain (other parts from reference TRBV11-2 and TRBJ2-5): EAGVAQSPRYKIIEKRQSVAFWCNPISGHATLYWYQQILGQGPKLLIQFQNNGVVDDSQLPKDRFSAERLKGVDSTLKIQPAKLEDSAVYLCASSFTVGQETQYFGPGTRLLVL.

The chain has TRBV2 and TRBJ1-1, with TRBD1 matching over 8 bases. Per germline, CDR1 SNHLY and CDR2 FYNNEI. The trim removed 6 bases at V and 1 base at J, leaving 4 bases unmatched. The CDR3 consists of 14 residues. As DNA, the CDR3 is TGTGCCAGCAGGAACAGGGGGGGGAACACTGAAGCTTTCTTT. It specifies CASRNRGGNTEAFF.

This rearrangement joins TRBV7-6 to TRBJ2-3; D gene ambiguous. Germline lookup yields CDR1 SGHVS and CDR2 FNYEAQ. The CDR3 consists of 19 residues. The V and J ends lost 5 bases and 5 bases respectively, with 29 bases between them. The CDR3 region has the DNA TGTGCCAGCAGCCGAGGAGAAATGGATTCAGCCTTTAGAGAAGATACGCAGTATTTT. This gives the protein CASSRGEMDSAFREDTQYF. Filled out from reference TRBV7-6 and TRBJ2-3, the complete variable domain reads GAGVSQSPRYKVTKRGQDVALRCDPISGHVSLYWYRQALGQGPEFLTYFNYEAQQDKSGLPNDRFSAERPEGSISTLTIQRTEQRDSAMYRCASSRGEMDSAFREDTQYFGPGTRLTVL.

This clonotype has only a few counts. The chain combines TRBV12-3 or TRBV12-4 with TRBJ1-6; no firm D call. This CDR3 has 19 amino acids. V lost 3 bases and J lost 0, with 18 bases in between. CDR3 sequence: CASSFYRSVISSYNSPLHF. CDR3 DNA sequence: TGTGCCAGCAGTTTTTATCGGTCAGTAATCAGCTCCTATAATTCACCCCTCCACTTT.

CDR3 DNA: TGCGCCAGCAGCTTGGTAGCGGGAGTTCGCACCGAGCAGTTCTTC. This codes for CASSLVAGVRTEQFF. The chain joins TRBV5-1 to TRBJ2-1; 9 bases match TRBD2. The CDR3 totals 15 residues. Losses at the gene ends were 0 bases for V and 10 bases for J; bases not matched to a gene: 8. The V gene's germline CDR1 is SGHRS and CDR2 YFSETQ.

V is TRBV20-1 and J is TRBJ1-2; 7 nucleotides match TRBD1. Per germline, CDR1 DFQATT and CDR2 SNEGSKA (reference sequence). The CDR3 contains 12 residues. The ends lost 4 bases at V and 8 bases at J; junction bases unmatched: 7. CDR3 bases: TGCAGTGCTATACAGGGGTTATGGGGCTACACCTTC. Amino acid sequence: CSAIQGLWGYTF.

The chain has TRBV20-1 and TRBJ1-2; D may be TRBD1 (6 bases). Germline V lookup: CDR1 DFQATT, CDR2 SNEGSKA (reference sequence). Trimming stripped 6 bases from V and 7 bases from J, with 9 bases between. CDR3 length equals 10 residues. CDR3 protein: CSAAGAGYTF. In DNA, the CDR3 is TGCAGTGCCGCAGGGGCTGGCTACACCTTC.

The chain uses TRBV6-5 and TRBJ1-5, with D unresolved. The CDR3 runs 17 residues. Per germline, CDR1 MNHEY and CDR2 SVGAGI. V shed 5 bases and J shed 0 bases, with 17 bases lying between them. CDR3 bases: TGTGCCAGCAGTGTACTTGGCGGAGCCCTTAGCAATCAGCCCCAGCATTTT. Translated: CASSVLGGALSNQPQHF.

The chain uses TRBV20-1 and TRBJ1-5; 7 positions match TRBD1. The germline gives CDR1 DFQATT, CDR2 SNEGSKA (reference sequence). There are 15 residues in the CDR3. Trimming cost V 2 bases and J 4 bases; bases outside gene matches: 8. The CDR3 region is CSARSSGTANQPQHF. The CDR3 bases are TGCAGTGCTAGATCGTCAGGGACAGCTAATCAGCCCCAGCATTTT.

The V and J genes are TRBV10-3 and TRBJ2-4; 9 bases align to TRBD1. The J call may be mistaken, given a closer DNA end match to TRBJ2-5. The CDR3 runs to 13 residues. CDR1 is ENHRY and CDR2 is SYGVKD in the germline V gene. This chain's CDR3 is CAITWDREETQYF. The CDR3 DNA follows: TGTGCCATCACTTGGGACAGGGAAGAGACCCAGTACTTC.

The chain has TRBV28 and TRBJ1-2; unclear D gene. V was clipped by 6 bases and J by 8 bases, with 16 bases between them. Germline CDR1 is MDHEN and CDR2 is SYDVKM. This CDR3 has 13 residues. The CDR3 protein is CASSPDRLSGYTF. The DNA of the CDR3 is TGTGCCAGCAGCCCTGACCGCCTCTCGGGCTACACCTTC.

This clonotype came up once. One junction end disagrees with the germline gene, perhaps due to a read error. V is TRBV28 and J is TRBJ2-3; the match to TRBD2 covers 9 bases. The CDR3 is made up of 15 amino acids. CDR1 is MDHEN, CDR2 SYDVKM, per germline. This CDR3 reads CACSPLAGEAGTQYF. DNA for the CDR3: TGTGCCTGCAGCCCCTTAGCGGGAGAGGCAGGTACGCAGTATTTT.

Concerning this clonotype itself: At one boundary the junction diverges from the germline segment, which might be a read error. This sequence joins TRBV12-3 or TRBV12-4 and TRBJ2-5; D unresolved. The CDR3 runs to 12 residues. CDR3 amino acids: CVSSLALGSQYF. The CDR3 DNA reads TGTGTCAGCAGTTTAGCCCTCGGGTCCCAGTACTTC.

The chain recombines TRBV6-9 with TRBJ2-1; 10 nucleotides align to TRBD2. The germline V gene encodes CDR1 MNHGY and CDR2 SVAAGI. This CDR3 has 19 amino acids. V was clipped by 3 bases and J by 7 bases; unmatched bases: 18. The CDR3 nucleotides read TGTGCCAGCAGTTACAACCCGAGAAAGCGGGAGGGCCTAGAGAATGAGCAGTTCTTC. Amino acid sequence: CASSYNPRKREGLENEQFF.

The rearrangement joins TRBV7-6 to TRBJ2-4; D tentatively reads TRBD1 or TRBD2 (9 bases each). The V end lost 5 bases, the J end lost 13 bases, and 21 bases lay between the germline ends. The V gene's germline CDR1 is SGHVS and CDR2 FNYEAQ. The CDR3 loop spans 14 amino acids. The CDR3 bases are TGTGCCAGCAGCGCAAGTGCTAGCGGGACAGGGCAGTACTTC. It encodes CASSASASGTGQYF.

This chain uses TRBV25-1 with TRBJ2-5; TRBD1 matches 7 bases. J lost 4 bases, V lost 4 bases, and 9 bases had no gene match. Germline loops: CDR1 MGHDK, CDR2 SYGVNS. CDR3 length equals 15 residues. The DNA of the CDR3 is TGTGCCAGCAGTGCCCGGGACAGCTGGGGAGAGACCCAGTACTTC. It is translated as CASSARDSWGETQYF.

The sample holds a few counts of this clonotype. This chain links TRBV3-1 with TRBJ2-7, with D unresolved. Germline V lookup: CDR1 LGHDT, CDR2 YNNKEL (reference sequence). With 0 bases removed from V and 0 bases from J, the gap between germline ends came to 9 bases. The CDR3 is 15 residues long. CDR3: CASSQESAYSYEQYF. The CDR3, as DNA: TGTGCCAGCAGCCAAGAAAGCGCCTACTCCTACGAGCAGTACTTC.

This clonotype was picked up a small number of times. This chain links TRBV30 with TRBJ2-7; D is perhaps TRBD1 or TRBD2 (7 bases each). Germline CDR1 and CDR2: GTSNPN and SVGIG (reference sequence). V dropped 4 bases and J dropped 2 bases, with 9 bases sitting between them. This CDR3 has 12 residues. CDR3 sequence reads: CAWTGGAYEQYF. CDR3 nucleotide sequence: TGTGCCTGGACAGGGGGGGCCTACGAGCAGTACTTC.

This clonotype was counted once. In DNA form, the CDR3 reads TGTGCCACTCGCGGGAAATTCTCCTACGAGCAGTACTTC. Its protein is CATRGKFSYEQYF. The chain combines TRBV15 with TRBJ2-7, with TRBD2 as a possible D gene (6 bases). The germline V gene has CDR1 LNHNV and CDR2 YYDKDF (reference sequence). The germline V and J ends were trimmed by 9 bases and 0 bases, with 12 bases remaining between them. The CDR3 extends over 13 amino acids. The full variable domain, rest sourced from reference TRBV15 and TRBJ2-7, is DAMVIQNPRYQVTQFGKPVTLSCSQTLNHNVMYWYQQKSSQAPKLLFHYYDKDFNNEADTPDNFQSRRPNTSFCFLDIRSPGLGDTAMYLCATRGKFSYEQYFGPGTRLTVT.

This chain uses TRBV6-2 or TRBV6-3 with TRBJ1-1, with D perhaps matching TRBD1 (6 bases). The CDR3 is made up of 17 amino acids. V was pared by 0 bases and J by 1 base, with 15 bases between. Looked up from germline, CDR1 is MNHEY and CDR2 is SVGEGT. CDR3 DNA sequence: TGTGCCAGCAGTTACTCGGGCAAACAGGGTCGGAACACTGAAGCTTTCTTT. This encodes CASSYSGKQGRNTEAFF.

The V gene is TRBV28, the J gene TRBJ2-7; maybe TRBD1 (6 bases). The CDR3 extends over 14 amino acids. Looked up from germline, CDR1 is MDHEN and CDR2 is SYDVKM. V dropped 6 bases and J dropped 2 bases, with 14 bases sitting between them. The CDR3 region has the DNA TGTGCCAGCAGGCCCGGGACACTCACCTACGAGCAGTACTTC. Protein sequence: CASRPGTLTYEQYF. Based on the CDR3 plus reference TRBV28 and TRBJ2-7, the full variable domain is DVKVTQSSRYLVKRTGEKVFLECVQDMDHENMFWYRQDPGLGLRLIYFSYDVKMKEKGDIPEGYSVSREKKERFSLILESASTNQTSMYLCASRPGTLTYEQYFGPGTRLTVT.

This clonotype has more than one count but fewer than ten. V is TRBV12-5 and J is TRBJ1-2, with TRBD1 matching 9 bases. The CDR3 totals 14 residues. V was pared by 4 bases and J by 5 bases, with 5 bases of the junction left unmatched. CDR1 LGHNT and CDR2 FRNRAP come from the germline V gene. The CDR3 bases are TGTGCTAGTGGTTCGGGACAGGGATTATATGGCTACACCTTC. The encoded protein is CASGSGQGLYGYTF. The variable domain in full, with the rest retrieved from reference TRBV12-5 and TRBJ1-2, is DARVTQTPRHKVTEMGQEVTMRCQPILGHNTVFWYRQTMMQGLELLAYFRNRAPLDDSGMPKDRFSAEMPDATLATLKIQPSEPRDSAVYFCASGSGQGLYGYTFGSGTRLTVV.